This T cell receptor (beta chain) was identified during a study of blood T cell repertoires in COVID-19. The junction had 7 bases not matched to a gene; V was cut back by 0 bases and J by 4 bases. Germline-derived CDR1 and CDR2 are SGDLS and YYNGEE. The CDR3 sequence is 16 residues long. How the authors handled the data: Nucleated cell number was recorded as an estimate derived from reference gene primer amplification. Generated by immunoSEQ multiplex PCR, the TCRdb table keeps only in-frame clones and is missing some. The V and J calls and clone size were taken over from that table, and D and trimming were inferred from the DNA. Of about 180,000 clones listed, roughly 82% are singletons.

This chain joins TRBV9 and TRBJ2-1, with TRBD2 matching 7 bases. Sequencing was performed on peripheral blood. The sequence came from a woman aged 70-85 years with acute or convalescent COVID-19. CDR3 DNA: TGTGCCAGCAGCGTAGTTGCTAGCGGAGGATACAATGAGCAGTTCTTC. Its translation: CASSVVASGGYNEQFF. Based on the CDR3 plus reference TRBV9 and TRBJ2-1, the full variable domain is DSGVTQTPKHLITATGQRVTLRCSPRSGDLSVYWYQQSLDQGLQFLIQYYNGEERAKGNILERFSAQQFPDLHSELNLSSLELGDSALYFCASSVVASGGYNEQFFGPGTRLTVL.